These 20 T cell receptor beta chains share one sample of origin, sequenced in a study of shared clonotypes between healthy human individuals. TCRdb's copy holds only in-frame clones and misses some; the assay was immunoSEQ multiplex PCR. Of 2 million to 3 million clones listed, under 95% were seen once; the top ten hold more than 0.35%. The source material was naive CD4+ T cells from PBMCs. Subset reported: CD45RA+ positively selected. The receptors stem from a man aged 18 to 30 in good health. Some clones in this sample may be carry-over from other donors' samples.

This chain links TRBV30 with TRBJ1-2; no reliable D call. V dropped 3 bases and J dropped 1 base, with 6 bases sitting between them. There are 12 residues in the CDR3. Germline V gene sequence: CDR1 GTSNPN, CDR2 SVGIG (reference sequence). The CDR3 reads CAWRRINYGYTF. CDR3 DNA sequence: TGTGCCTGGAGGAGGATTAACTATGGCTACACCTTC.

The chain combines TRBV10-3 with TRBJ2-7; D might be TRBD1 or TRBD2, each matching 6 bases. V was pared by 2 bases and J by 3 bases, with 11 bases between. The germline V gene has CDR1 ENHRY and CDR2 SYGVKD. There are 14 residues in the CDR3. The CDR3 here is CAISEGGDIYEQYF. The CDR3 DNA follows: TGTGCCATCAGTGAGGGAGGGGACATCTACGAGCAGTACTTC.

CDR3 residues: CAGGNPGQAYEQYF. Here the CDR3 DNA reads TGTGCCGGTGGAAACCCGGGACAGGCTTACGAGCAGTACTTC. This rearrangement joins TRBV7-9 to TRBJ2-7, with 8 bases matching TRBD1. Trimming took 11 bases from V and 4 from J; bases not matched to a gene: 13. Germline CDR1 and CDR2: SEHNR and FQNEAQ (reference sequence). This CDR3 has 14 amino acids. The whole variable domain, filled in from reference TRBV7-9 and TRBJ2-7, reads DTGVSQNPRHKITKRGQNVTFRCDPISEHNRLYWYRQTLGQGPEFLTYFQNEAQLEKSRLLSDRFSAERPKGSFSTLEIQRTEQGDSAMYLCAGGNPGQAYEQYFGPGTRLTVT.

This chain connects TRBV18 to TRBJ2-5, with TRBD2 matching 8 bases. J lost 0 bases, V lost 4 bases, and 4 bases had no gene match. Germline V lookup: CDR1 KGHSH, CDR2 LQKENI. This CDR3 has 15 amino acids. CDR3 region: CASSQASGYQETQYF. The CDR3 DNA is TGTGCCAGCTCACAAGCTAGCGGGTACCAAGAGACCCAGTACTTC.

The rearrangement links TRBV9 to TRBJ2-5, with 11 bases that match TRBD2. After removal of 2 bases from V and 5 bases from J, the junction contained 2 bases not matched to a gene. The CDR3 loop spans 14 amino acids. Germline CDR1 is SGDLS and CDR2 is YYNGEE. The CDR3 spells CASSVSGRAETQYF. The CDR3 DNA sequence: TGTGCCAGCAGCGTTAGCGGGAGGGCCGAGACCCAGTACTTC.

This sequence joins TRBV4-2 and TRBJ2-3, with 10 bases lining up with TRBD2. The junction had 14 bases not matched to a gene; V was cut back by 4 bases and J by 10 bases. Germline CDR1 LGHNA, CDR2 YNFKEQ. The CDR3 contains 16 residues. CDR3 sequence (DNA): TGTGCCAGCAGCCCCACTAGTCTGCTAGCGGGAGAGGCGCAGTATTTT. Protein product: CASSPTSLLAGEAQYF.

Note on this clone: Different DNA sequences within this sample yield the same CDR3. The chain couples TRBV6-5 to TRBJ1-5; TRBD1 agrees at 9 bases. The CDR3 loop spans 14 amino acids. The germline V gene encodes CDR1 MNHEY and CDR2 SVGAGI. With V trimmed by 2 bases and J by 4 bases, 0 bases remained unmatched. This chain's CDR3 is CASSYGQGNQPQHF. In DNA form, the CDR3 reads TGTGCCAGCAGTTACGGACAGGGGAATCAGCCCCAGCATTTT.

The chain couples TRBV5-1 to TRBJ2-2, with 8 bases lining up with TRBD1. The CDR3 runs 14 residues. The germline V gene encodes CDR1 SGHRS and CDR2 YFSETQ. Germline trimming cut 5 bases from V and 4 bases from J; bases unmatched to any gene: 4. Here the CDR3 reads CASRRTGTTGELFF. The CDR3 bases are TGCGCCAGCAGACGGACAGGGACCACCGGGGAGCTGTTTTTT.

The V call is TRBV11-1, the J call TRBJ2-1; the D gene is possibly TRBD2 (6 bases). Germline CDR1 reads SGHAT; CDR2 reads FQDESV (reference sequence). This CDR3 comprises 14 residues. Trimming removed 4 bases from V and 10 bases from J, with 17 bases in between. The CDR3 here is CASSSVLGGYEQFF. In nucleotides, the CDR3 is TGTGCCAGCAGCTCCGTGTTGGGGGGTTACGAGCAGTTCTTC. Variable domain in full (rest from reference TRBV11-1 and TRBJ2-1): EAEVAQSPRYKITEKSQAVAFWCDPISGHATLYWYRQILGQGPELLVQFQDESVVDDSQLPKDRFSAERLKGVDSTLKIQPAELGDSAMYLCASSSVLGGYEQFFGPGTRLTVL.

The chain has TRBV18 and TRBJ1-1, with a weak D call TRBD1 (5 bases). The CDR3 covers 12 residues. Per the germline V gene, CDR1 is KGHSH and CDR2 is LQKENI. V lost 1 base and J 7 bases, leaving 7 bases between the germline ends. In DNA form, the CDR3 reads TGTGCCAGCTCACCACGGGGCAGTGAAGCTTTCTTT. Protein sequence: CASSPRGSEAFF.

V usage is TRBV7-3 and J usage is TRBJ2-5; 12 bases map to TRBD2. The germline gives CDR1 SGHTA, CDR2 FQGTGA. With V trimmed by 5 bases and J by 5 bases, 9 bases remained unmatched. The CDR3 covers 16 residues. The CDR3 nucleotides are TGTGCCAGCAGCCCCGGTCTAGCGGGAGGGCGGGAGACCCAGTACTTC. Its protein product is CASSPGLAGGRETQYF.

This chain joins TRBV19 and TRBJ1-2, with TRBD1 identical over 9 bases. Looked up from germline, CDR1 is LNHDA and CDR2 is SQIVND (reference sequence). The CDR3 is 16 amino acids. J lost 3 bases, V lost 5 bases, and 10 bases had no gene match. The CDR3 DNA sequence: TGTGCCAGTAGTGCGCCCGGCGGACAGGGGTACTATGGCTACACCTTC. This gives the protein CASSAPGGQGYYGYTF.

Of note for this clone: The sample has other DNA sequences that encode this CDR3 too. The chain is built from TRBV9 and TRBJ2-3; D gene unclear. The CDR3 contains 14 residues. The germline V gene encodes CDR1 SGDLS and CDR2 YYNGEE. The V gene lost 2 bases and the J gene lost 4 bases, with 11 bases spanning the gap. This chain's CDR3 is CASSVVGSADTQYF. The CDR3 DNA reads as TGTGCCAGCAGCGTTGTAGGAAGCGCAGATACGCAGTATTTT.

The chain is built from TRBV10-2 and TRBJ2-3, with TRBD1 as a possible D gene (5 bases). This CDR3 comprises 14 residues. In germline, CDR1 is WSHSY, CDR2 SAAADI. Trimming took 6 bases from V and 0 from J, leaving 10 bases between them. The CDR3 DNA follows: TGCGCCAGCAGGGACAAGGCTAGCACAGATACGCAGTATTTT. Translation gives CASRDKASTDTQYF.

The genes are TRBV18 and TRBJ1-2; a possible D gene is TRBD1 (6 bases). Germline V gene lookup returns CDR1 KGHSH and CDR2 LQKENI. The CDR3 spans 14 residues. The V and J ends lost 3 bases and 2 bases respectively, with 10 bases between them. The CDR3 spells CASSPDGGNYGYTF. The CDR3 bases are TGTGCCAGCTCACCCGACGGGGGCAACTATGGCTACACCTTC.

The rearrangement uses TRBV9 and TRBJ2-2; TRBD1 agrees at 8 bases. Losses at the gene ends were 4 bases for V and 7 bases for J; bases not matched to a gene: 9. Per germline, CDR1 SGDLS and CDR2 YYNGEE. The CDR3 is 15 residues long. The CDR3 loop reads CASSRLGGTGGELFF. CDR3 nucleotide sequence: TGTGCCAGCAGCCGATTAGGCGGGACAGGCGGGGAGCTGTTTTTT.

The chain carries TRBV10-3 and TRBJ2-3; the D gene is possibly TRBD2 (6 bases). The germline V gene encodes CDR1 ENHRY and CDR2 SYGVKD. V was clipped by 2 bases and J by 0 bases, with 12 bases between them. The CDR3 covers 16 residues. The CDR3 DNA reads TGTGCCATCAGTGAGCGGGCTAGCGAGAGCACAGATACGCAGTATTTT. Translating it yields CAISERASESTDTQYF.

The chain links TRBV25-1 to TRBJ1-1; possibly TRBD1 for D (6 bases). CDR3 length: 17 residues. With 2 bases removed from V and 7 bases from J, the gap between germline ends came to 23 bases. In germline, CDR1 is MGHDK, CDR2 SYGVNS. CDR3 DNA: TGTGCCAGCAGTGAAGTAGGACGGGGGCCCTTAAGAAGTGAAGCTTTCTTT. Translating it yields CASSEVGRGPLRSEAFF.

This clone was seen only a few times. The V and J genes are TRBV30 and TRBJ1-3, with a possible D match to TRBD1 (6 bases). CDR1 and CDR2 from the germline V gene are GTSNPN and SVGIG (reference sequence). The V and J ends lost 1 base and 0 bases respectively, with 7 bases between them. The CDR3 runs to 14 residues. CDR3 in DNA: TGTGCCTGGAGTGGGACAGTCTCTGGAAACACCATATATTTT. It encodes CAWSGTVSGNTIYF.

V is TRBV19 and J is TRBJ2-1; D could derive from TRBD1 or TRBD2 (5 bases each). The CDR3 is 15 residues long. The germline V gene encodes CDR1 LNHDA and CDR2 SQIVND (reference sequence). The ends were cut back, 3 bases at V and 4 bases at J, with 13 bases in the middle. The CDR3 here is CASSMGRTGYNEQFF. The CDR3 nucleotides read TGTGCCAGTAGTATGGGGAGAACAGGTTACAATGAGCAGTTCTTC. Full variable domain (rest looked up from reference TRBV19 and TRBJ2-1): DGGITQSPKYLFRKEGQNVTLSCEQNLNHDAMYWYRQDPGQGLRLIYYSQIVNDFQKGDIAEGYSVSREKKESFPLTVTSAQKNPTAFYLCASSMGRTGYNEQFFGPGTRLTVL.